Sequencing of this T cell receptor beta chain was carried out in a study of cytomegalovirus exposure and HLA in healthy donors. Primers: 60 Vbeta forward and 13 Jbeta reverse. The data were produced by immunoSEQ multiplex PCR, yet TCRdb's version contains in-frame clones alone and is incomplete. The data show about 76,000 clones, roughly two thirds seen once. V shed 5 bases, J shed 6 bases, and the junction held 9 bases outside the gene matches. The CDR3 has 13 amino acids. Germline CDR1 reads GTSNPN; CDR2 reads SVGIG (reference sequence). Although they were nominally healthy when sampled, donors likely had unrecorded immune exposures. Comments on this clone: Its antigen remains unknown.

Whole-study results and caveats: The records held CMV serostatus as the only immune exposure information. In an earlier analysis, about 90% or about 30%: the productive usage of most TCR beta V segments. Researchers reported from a later analysis that most CMV-associated TCR beta chains appeared HLA-restricted.

The sample taken for sequencing was PBMCs. The gene calls are TRBV30 and TRBJ1-1, with 7 bases aligning to TRBD1. The receptor was derived from a man aged 60-69 years in good health and CMV-seropositive. CDR3 in DNA: TGTGCCTGGGGTCTGACAGGGACCGCTGAAGCTTTCTTT. It specifies CAWGLTGTAEAFF.